This T cell receptor beta chain was identified in a study of CD4 T cells in relation to SARS-CoV-2 and coronaviruses. 80,000 to 100,000 naive or memory CD4+ cells were cultured with CEF peptides for around eleven days. The table came from immunoSEQ multiplex PCR; TCRdb's copy has only in-frame clones and leaves some out. The sample carries approximately 39,000 clones, roughly 73% recorded once. A remark on this clone: What it binds is not known.

Sequences were obtained from memory CD4+ T cells from PBMCs, cultured in vitro. This TCR was sampled from an adult with COVID-19.

The CDR3 protein is CASSRSRDTGELFF. Here the CDR3 DNA reads TGTGCCAGCAGCCGTTCTCGGGACACCGGGGAGCTGTTTTTT. J is TRBJ2-2 and V is TRBV3-1 (or the pseudogene TRBV3-2); D remains unclear. Germline CDR1 LGHDT, CDR2 YNNKEL (reference sequence). This CDR3 region has 14 residues. V was clipped by 4 bases and J by 3 bases, with 9 bases between them.